Listed here are 9 T cell receptor beta chains from one sample, sequenced in a study of blood T cell repertoires in COVID-19 (dated by TCRdb to 2019 to 2021). Library preparation employed the immunoSEQ multiplex PCR assay. Entries here come from immuneACCESS through TCRdb and include only in-frame sequences with V and J called. Some clones fail to appear in such tables; in the studies checked, an unresolved V gene covers under half of the shortfall, and the cause of the remainder is unknown. A total of 90,000 to 120,000 clones appear in this sample, more than 70% of them only once. The biggest ten clones account for under 7% of the sample. Sequences were obtained from peripheral blood. These receptors all stem from a man aged 50-60 years with active or convalescent COVID-19.

The chain combines TRBV10-1 with TRBJ2-7, with 9 bases lining up with TRBD1. V shed 5 bases and J 6 bases; nucleotides not matched to a gene: 8. The CDR3 has 14 amino acids. CDR1 and CDR2 from the germline V gene are WNHNN and SYGVQD (reference sequence). Here the CDR3 DNA reads TGCGCCAGCAGTCTGGACAGGGGATGGGGCGAGCAGTACTTC. It specifies CASSLDRGWGEQYF.

V and J are TRBV18 and TRBJ2-1; 11 nucleotides align to TRBD1. CDR3 length: 17 amino acids. Trimming at V came to 3 bases and at J to 6 bases, leaving 10 bases not matched to a gene. Looked up from germline, CDR1 is KGHSH and CDR2 is LQKENI. CDR3 in amino acids: CASSPGPGTGGPNEQFF. The CDR3 bases are TGTGCCAGCTCACCTGGTCCCGGGACAGGGGGTCCCAATGAGCAGTTCTTC. Full variable domain (rest looked up from reference TRBV18 and TRBJ2-1): NAGVMQNPRHLVRRRGQEARLRCSPMKGHSHVYWYRQLPEEGLKFMVYLQKENIIDESGMPKERFSAEFPKEGPSILRIQQVVRGDSAAYFCASSPGPGTGGPNEQFFGPGTRLTVL.

The genes are TRBV28 and TRBJ1-4; TRBD1 aligns across 9 bases. CDR1 is MDHEN, CDR2 SYDVKM, per germline. V lost 3 bases, J lost 7 bases, and 6 bases stayed unmatched. CDR3 length equals 15 residues. CDR3 DNA: TGTGCCAGCAGTTTCGAGGGACAGGGACTTGAAAAACTGTTTTTT. Amino acid sequence: CASSFEGQGLEKLFF.

V is TRBV18 and J is TRBJ2-3; TRBD1 is a possible D gene (6 bases). The CDR3 is made up of 15 amino acids. In germline, CDR1 is KGHSH, CDR2 LQKENI. Trimming cost V 3 bases and J 0 bases, with 10 bases left between them. CDR3 amino acids: CASSPDSPSTDTQYF. As DNA, the CDR3 is TGTGCCAGCTCACCGGACAGCCCTAGCACAGATACGCAGTATTTT.

The V and J genes are TRBV6-5 and TRBJ1-1; no definite D call. Trimming cost V 2 bases and J 7 bases, with 5 bases left between them. Germline CDR1 and CDR2: MNHEY and SVGAGI. This CDR3 spans 11 amino acids. The CDR3 DNA follows: TGTGCCAGCAGTTACACGGGTGAAGCTTTCTTT. The encoded protein is CASSYTGEAFF.

The rearrangement joins TRBV14 to TRBJ2-3; TRBD2 agrees at 8 bases. Germline CDR1 SGHDN, CDR2 FVKESK. The J segment lost 8 bases and the V segment lost 3 bases, leaving 7 bases of the junction unmatched. CDR3 length: 14 residues. The DNA for the CDR3 is TGTGCCAGCAGCCAGGGACTAGAGGTCGGTACGCAGTATTTT. This sequence encodes CASSQGLEVGTQYF.

This clone was recorded once. The chain links TRBV7-8 to TRBJ2-1; 14 bases agree with TRBD2. CDR1 SGHVS and CDR2 FQNEAQ come from the germline V gene. The junction had 6 bases not matched to a gene; V was cut back by 5 bases and J by 15 bases. There are 13 residues in the CDR3. CDR3 loop: CASSTRLAGGWFF. The CDR3, as DNA: TGTGCCAGCAGCACCCGACTAGCGGGGGGGTGGTTCTTC.

This clone has a handful of counts. The chain carries TRBV11-2 and TRBJ2-7, with 8 bases fitting TRBD1. The V segment lost 5 bases and the J segment 2 bases; nucleotides outside the gene matches: 11. CDR3 length: 16 amino acids. Germline V lookup: CDR1 SGHAT, CDR2 FQNNGV. The CDR3 region has the DNA TGTGCCAGCAGCCTCATTCGGCGACAGGGGACCTACGAGCAGTACTTC. Translation gives CASSLIRRQGTYEQYF.

The chain employs TRBV27 and TRBJ2-1; 13 nucleotides line up with TRBD2. Germline CDR1 is MNHEY and CDR2 is SMNVEV (reference sequence). The CDR3 sequence is 17 residues long. The trim removed 6 bases at V and 5 bases at J, leaving 10 bases unmatched. CDR3 nucleotide sequence: TGTGCCAGCAGCGGACCGATGGGACTAGCGGGGAACAATGAGCAGTTCTTC. Translation: CASSGPMGLAGNNEQFF.